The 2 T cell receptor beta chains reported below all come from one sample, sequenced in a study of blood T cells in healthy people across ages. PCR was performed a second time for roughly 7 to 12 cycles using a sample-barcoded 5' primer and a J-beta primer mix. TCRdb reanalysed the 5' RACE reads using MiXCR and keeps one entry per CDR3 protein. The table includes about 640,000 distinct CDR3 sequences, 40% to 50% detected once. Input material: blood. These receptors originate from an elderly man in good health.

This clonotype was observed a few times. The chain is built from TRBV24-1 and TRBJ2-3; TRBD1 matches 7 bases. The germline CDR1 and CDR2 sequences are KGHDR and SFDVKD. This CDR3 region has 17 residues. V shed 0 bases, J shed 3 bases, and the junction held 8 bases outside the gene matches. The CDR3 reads CATSDLPAGGETDTQYF. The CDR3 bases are TGTGCCACCAGTGATTTGCCAGCAGGGGGTGAGACAGATACGCAGTATTTT.

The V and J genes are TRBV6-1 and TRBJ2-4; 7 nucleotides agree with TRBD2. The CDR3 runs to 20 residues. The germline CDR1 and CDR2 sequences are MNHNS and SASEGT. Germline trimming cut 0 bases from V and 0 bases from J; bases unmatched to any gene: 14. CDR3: CASSEAGLGGTHLAKNIQYF. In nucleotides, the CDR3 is TGTGCCAGCAGTGAAGCGGGTTTGGGAGGGACCCATCTAGCCAAAAACATTCAGTACTTC.